This entry features one T cell receptor (beta chain) sequence. The sample belongs to a study of glioma-infiltrating T cells after dendritic cell vaccination. Germline CDR1 SGHAT, CDR2 FQNNGV. V was clipped by 3 bases and J by 3 bases, with 8 bases between them. The CDR3 has 14 amino acids. Using immunoSEQ multiplex PCR, the repertoire was profiled, and TCRdb retains in-frame clones only, with some absent. This sample yields just under 85,000 clones, of which 70% to 90% are seen a single time; roughly 3.2% belongs to the top ten. The sample in question was blood, obtained before dendritic cell vaccination. The chain joins TRBV11-2 to TRBJ2-2; possibly TRBD1 for D (5 bases). This clonotype was sampled from a human donor with glioblastoma. CDR3 sequence: CASSFVGHTGELFF. The CDR3 DNA is TGTGCCAGCAGCTTTGTGGGGCACACCGGGGAGCTGTTTTTT. Looking up the rest from reference TRBV11-2 and TRBJ2-2 gives the full variable domain: EAGVAQSPRYKIIEKRQSVAFWCNPISGHATLYWYQQILGQGPKLLIQFQNNGVVDDSQLPKDRFSAERLKGVDSTLKIQPAKLEDSAVYLCASSFVGHTGELFFGEGSRLTVL.